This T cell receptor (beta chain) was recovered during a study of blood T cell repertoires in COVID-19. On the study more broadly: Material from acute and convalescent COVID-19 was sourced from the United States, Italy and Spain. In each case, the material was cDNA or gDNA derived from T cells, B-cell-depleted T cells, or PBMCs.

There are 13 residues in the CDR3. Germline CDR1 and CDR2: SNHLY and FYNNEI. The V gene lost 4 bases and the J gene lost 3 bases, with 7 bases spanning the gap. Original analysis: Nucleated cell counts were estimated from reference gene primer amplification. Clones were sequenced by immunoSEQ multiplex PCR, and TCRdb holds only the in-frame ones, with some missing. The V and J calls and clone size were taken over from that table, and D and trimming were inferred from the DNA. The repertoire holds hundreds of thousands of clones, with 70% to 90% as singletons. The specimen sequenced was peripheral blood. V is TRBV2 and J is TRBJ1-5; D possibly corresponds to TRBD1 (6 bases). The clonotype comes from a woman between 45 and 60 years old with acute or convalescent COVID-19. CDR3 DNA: TGTGCCAGCAGTGGACAGGTCAATCAGCCCCAGCATTTT. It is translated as CASSGQVNQPQHF.